Listed here are 18 T cell receptor beta chains from one sample, sequenced in a study of read filtering for tumor transcriptome and immune sequencing. Molecular barcoded adaptors covering alpha/delta and beta/gamma chains were used on 400 to 450 ng RNA. TCRdb re-called the reads through MiXCR, storing one row per CDR3 protein. The sample contains tens of thousands of distinct CDR3 sequences, approximately 21% of which appear only once. The sequencing sample was made of a population of CD138-negative cells sorted from bone marrow. Receptors originate from a donor at least 40 years old with multiple myeloma.

This clonotype was observed many times. This chain connects TRBV29-1 to TRBJ2-3; 9 positions agree with TRBD1. The V segment lost 3 bases and the J segment 11 bases; nucleotides outside the gene matches: 15. This CDR3 is 15 amino acids long. The germline gives CDR1 SQVTM, CDR2 ANQGSEA. CDR3 protein: CSVEDPGTGQLMQYF. The CDR3 bases are TGCAGCGTTGAGGACCCAGGGACAGGGCAATTGATGCAGTATTTT.

This clonotype was recorded many times. The CDR3, as DNA: TGTGCCTGGAGCCCCCAGGGGATTGAGGGCTACACCTTC. Residues: CAWSPQGIEGYTF. The J gene is TRBJ1-2, the V gene TRBV30; D might be TRBD1 (6 bases). The CDR3 is 13 residues long. Germline loops: CDR1 GTSNPN, CDR2 SVGIG (reference sequence). V was pared by 3 bases and J by 8 bases, with 16 bases between. The variable domain in full, with the rest retrieved from reference TRBV30 and TRBJ1-2, is SQTIHQWPATLVQPVGSPLSLECTVEGTSNPNLYWYRQAAGRGLQLLFYSVGIGQISSEVPQNLSASRPQDRQFILSSKKLLLSDSGFYLCAWSPQGIEGYTFGSGTRLTVV.

This clonotype was observed at least ten times. V and J are TRBV25-1 and TRBJ1-2; D is ambiguous. CDR3 length: 12 residues. V lost 3 bases and J lost 4, with 6 bases in between. CDR1 is MGHDK and CDR2 is SYGVNS in the germline V gene. CDR3 coding DNA: TGTGCCAGCAGTGAGGCGGTCTATGGCTACACCTTC. It encodes CASSEAVYGYTF.

In this sample, this clonotype turned up many times. The chain combines TRBV2 with TRBJ2-1; 12 bases map to TRBD2. CDR3 length: 15 amino acids. J lost 9 bases, V lost 3 bases, and 6 bases had no gene match. Germline lookup yields CDR1 SNHLY and CDR2 FYNNEI. DNA for the CDR3: TGTGCCAGCAGTGATCAACTAGCGGGGGGCGCTGAGCAGTTCTTC. It is translated as CASSDQLAGGAEQFF.

This clonotype was counted between two and nine times. V is TRBV6-6 and J is TRBJ1-5; 7 bases are a match to TRBD1. This CDR3 is built from 17 residues. V lost 1 base and J lost 2; bases outside the gene matches: 8. Germline CDR1 MNHNY, CDR2 SVGAGI (reference sequence). The CDR3 DNA sequence: TGTGCCAGCAGTTACTTAACAGGGGAATCGGGCAATCAGCCCCAGCATTTT. It is translated as CASSYLTGESGNQPQHF.

This clonotype occurred many times. The V and J genes are TRBV12-3 or TRBV12-4 and TRBJ2-7; D is perhaps TRBD2 (5 bases). The CDR3 is made up of 13 amino acids. V lost 7 bases and J lost 3, with 13 bases in between. CDR3 nucleotides: TGTGCCAGCAATGCCCGGGATAGCTACGAGCAGTACTTC. Translated: CASNARDSYEQYF.

Ten or more counts support this clonotype. V gene TRBV4-1 combines with J gene TRBJ2-7; 11 nucleotides agree with TRBD1. After removal of 4 bases from V and 6 bases from J, the junction contained 8 bases not matched to a gene. The CDR3 sequence is 15 residues long. Germline CDR1 and CDR2: MGHRA and YSYEKL. The CDR3 here is CASSRPGQGASEQYF. In DNA form, the CDR3 reads TGCGCCAGCAGCCGACCAGGACAGGGGGCGAGCGAGCAGTACTTC.

The chain has TRBV5-1 and TRBJ2-5, with unresolved D. The germline gives CDR1 SGHRS, CDR2 YFSETQ. CDR3 length equals 14 residues. The ends were cut back, 0 bases at V and 5 bases at J, with 11 bases in the middle. The CDR3 region has the DNA TGCGCCAGCAGCTTGGCCGGAGTGGTTGAGACCCAGTACTTC. This translates into CASSLAGVVETQYF.

This clonotype was recorded a few times. The chain is built from TRBV4-1 and TRBJ2-3, with 8 bases that match TRBD1. Germline CDR1 reads MGHRA; CDR2 reads YSYEKL. The CDR3 sequence is 16 residues long. The ends lost 1 base at V and 4 bases at J; junction bases unmatched: 7. CDR3 residues: CASSQGPDRDADTQYF. The CDR3 region has the DNA TGCGCCAGCAGCCAAGGTCCGGACAGGGACGCAGATACGCAGTATTTT.

This clonotype was detected ten times or more. The V and J genes are TRBV5-1 and TRBJ2-7, with D possibly being TRBD2 (5 bases). Germline CDR1 reads SGHRS; CDR2 reads YFSETQ. The V end lost 4 bases, the J end lost 2 bases, and 13 bases lay between the germline ends. The length of the CDR3 is 14 residues. The CDR3 loop is CASSAGLAPYEQYF. The CDR3 nucleotides read TGCGCCAGCAGCGCAGGACTGGCCCCCTACGAGCAGTACTTC. Together with reference TRBV5-1 and TRBJ2-7, the CDR3 gives the full variable domain: KAGVTQTPRYLIKTRGQQVTLSCSPISGHRSVSWYQQTPGQGLQFLFEYFSETQRNKGNFPGRFSGRQFSNSRSEMNVSTLELGDSALYLCASSAGLAPYEQYFGPGTRLTVT.

The table lists this clonotype with a few counts. The chain is built from TRBV6-6 and TRBJ1-5; D not resolved. Germline values: CDR1 MNHNY, CDR2 SVGAGI (reference sequence). This CDR3 is built from 14 residues. V was clipped by 6 bases and J by 2 bases, with 11 bases between them. For the CDR3, the DNA is TGTGCCAGCAGGGACCAACGGGGCAATCAGCCCCAGCATTTT. It yields the protein CASRDQRGNQPQHF.

As to this clonotype: As the CDR3 is not closed by the conserved phenylalanine or tryptophan, this likely results from a read error. The genes are TRBV20-1 and TRBJ1-6, with D tentatively TRBD1 (5 bases). Germline CDR1 DFQATT, CDR2 SNEGSKA (reference sequence). CDR3 length: 14 residues. The V and J ends lost 0 bases and 6 bases respectively, with 9 bases between them. CDR3 region: CSARDRGGNSPLHS. The CDR3 nucleotides read TGCAGTGCTAGAGATCGGGGGGGTAATTCACCCCTCCACTCT.

This clonotype was recorded at least ten times. This sequence joins TRBV5-1 and TRBJ2-3; D possibly corresponds to TRBD2 (5 bases). The CDR3 spans 15 residues. Germline assignment: CDR1 SGHRS and CDR2 YFSETQ. Trimming left V 4 bases short and J 2 bases short, with 14 bases between. CDR3 amino acids: CASSQSGVNTDTQYF. The DNA of the CDR3 is TGCGCCAGCAGCCAGAGCGGTGTCAACACAGATACGCAGTATTTT.

On this clonotype itself: A read error may produce the germline difference seen at one junction end. The chain couples TRBV11-2 to TRBJ2-3, with TRBD1 matching 7 bases. Per germline, CDR1 SGHAT and CDR2 FQNNGV. The CDR3 spans 15 residues. In DNA form, the CDR3 reads TGTGCCAGCAGCCTAGGGGGCAGGGTCAGGGATACGCAGTGTTTT. Protein sequence: CASSLGGRVRDTQCF.

This clonotype was found many times. The chain carries TRBV28 and TRBJ2-6; D unresolved. The V gene's germline CDR1 is MDHEN and CDR2 SYDVKM. The CDR3 runs 13 residues. V was cut by 5 bases and J by 1 base, with 3 bases left in between. For the CDR3, the DNA is TGTGCCAGCAGTCAATCTGGGGCCAACGTCCTGACTTTC. Its protein product is CASSQSGANVLTF.

The sample holds many counts of this clonotype. The chain combines TRBV28 with TRBJ2-2; 8 bases fit TRBD1. The CDR3 has 16 residues. The trim removed 5 bases at V and 4 bases at J, leaving 9 bases unmatched. The germline gives CDR1 MDHEN, CDR2 SYDVKM. CDR3 amino acids: CASSPPGQVFTGELFF. DNA for the CDR3: TGTGCCAGCAGTCCTCCGGGACAGGTCTTCACCGGGGAGCTGTTTTTT.

The genes are TRBV20-1 and TRBJ1-5, with 9 bases fitting TRBD1. CDR3 length equals 14 residues. V shed 3 bases and J 4 bases; nucleotides not matched to a gene: 4. Germline CDR1 and CDR2: DFQATT and SNEGSKA (reference sequence). The CDR3 DNA follows: TGCAGTGCTAGTCCCGACAGGGGGAATCAGCCCCAGCATTTT. It yields the protein CSASPDRGNQPQHF.

The chain uses TRBV20-1 and TRBJ2-7; 9 nucleotides agree with TRBD2. Trimming took 5 bases from V and 4 from J; bases not matched to a gene: 6. Per germline, CDR1 DFQATT and CDR2 SNEGSKA (reference sequence). This CDR3 has 13 amino acids. The CDR3 DNA reads as TGCAGTGCTCTCCGGACTAGCGTATACGAGCAGTACTTC. Residues: CSALRTSVYEQYF.